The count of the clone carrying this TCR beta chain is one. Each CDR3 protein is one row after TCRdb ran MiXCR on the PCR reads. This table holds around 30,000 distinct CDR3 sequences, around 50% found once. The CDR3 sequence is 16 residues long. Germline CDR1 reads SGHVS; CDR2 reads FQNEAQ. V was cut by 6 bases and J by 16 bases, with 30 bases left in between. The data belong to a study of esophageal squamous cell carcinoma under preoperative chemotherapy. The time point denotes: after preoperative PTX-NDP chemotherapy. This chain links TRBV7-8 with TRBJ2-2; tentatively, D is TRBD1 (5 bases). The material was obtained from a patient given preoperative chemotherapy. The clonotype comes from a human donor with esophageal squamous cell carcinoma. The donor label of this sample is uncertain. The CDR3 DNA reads TGTGCCAGCAGGCGCCTCCAGGGTGCGAGCACCGAGACGCAGTTTTTT. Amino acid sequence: CASRRLQGASTETQFF.